These 22 T cell receptor beta chains were all obtained from the same sample, sequenced in a study of T cell responses to AZD1222 COVID-19 vaccine. Generated by immunoSEQ multiplex PCR, the TCRdb table keeps only in-frame clones and is missing some. The sample has roughly 100,000 clones, 80% to 90% seen once. Sequences were derived from peripheral blood, sampled on day 0 of AZD1222 vaccination. The receptors here all came from an adult in good health.

This chain uses TRBV5-5 with TRBJ1-4; 10 bases are a match to TRBD1. This CDR3 has 15 amino acids. Germline lookup yields CDR1 SGHKS and CDR2 YYEKEE (reference sequence). J gave up 6 bases and V 4 bases, and 6 bases lay outside the gene matches. The CDR3 nucleotides are TGTGCCAGCAGCAAAGCCGGGACAGGGGATGAAAAACTGTTTTTT. This translates into CASSKAGTGDEKLFF.

The gene calls are TRBV6-5 and TRBJ1-2; D is perhaps TRBD1 (5 bases). The germline V and J ends were trimmed by 8 bases and 1 base, with 14 bases remaining between them. Germline V gene lookup returns CDR1 MNHEY and CDR2 SVGAGI. CDR3 size: 14 residues. The CDR3 DNA follows: TGTGCCAGCCACAGGACGTTTGATAACTATGGCTACACCTTC. Translated, it gives CASHRTFDNYGYTF.

The rearrangement joins TRBV30 to TRBJ1-3; D unclear. The CDR3 loop spans 16 amino acids. Per germline, CDR1 GTSNPN and CDR2 SVGIG (reference sequence). The V end was cut by 2 bases, the J end by 0 bases, with 14 bases between. In DNA form, the CDR3 reads TGTGCCTGGAGTAATGATCACAGATACTCTGGAAACACCATATATTTT. This gives the protein CAWSNDHRYSGNTIYF.

The gene calls are TRBV2 and TRBJ2-5; weak D call: TRBD1 (6 bases). Between the trimmed V and J ends, which lost 4 bases and 5 bases, there was a span of 14 bases. CDR3 length: 14 amino acids. In germline, CDR1 is SNHLY, CDR2 FYNNEI. The CDR3 protein is CASSVVGAGETQYF. For the CDR3, the DNA is TGTGCCAGCAGTGTGGTGGGGGCAGGGGAGACCCAGTACTTC.

The chain is built from TRBV5-1 and TRBJ1-2, with 8 bases lining up with TRBD1. The CDR3 has 15 residues. V trimming: 4 bases; J trimming: 4 bases; junction bases outside the gene matches: 9. Looked up from germline, CDR1 is SGHRS and CDR2 is YFSETQ. The CDR3 DNA reads as TGCGCCAGCAGCCCAGGACAGGGAACCATCTATGGCTACACCTTC. Protein: CASSPGQGTIYGYTF.

This chain links TRBV27 with TRBJ1-6; D is undetermined. CDR3 length: 15 amino acids. Trimming removed 5 bases at V and 9 bases at J, with 17 bases between. The germline V gene has CDR1 MNHEY and CDR2 SMNVEV (reference sequence). The CDR3 DNA sequence: TGTGCCAGCAGTGAACCCGGGTATGGACGTTCACCCCTCCACTTT. Translation: CASSEPGYGRSPLHF.

This chain joins TRBV4-1 and TRBJ2-5, with D possibly TRBD1 on 6 matching bases. With 2 bases removed from V and 5 bases from J, the gap between germline ends came to 12 bases. Germline loops: CDR1 MGHRA, CDR2 YSYEKL. This CDR3 has 14 amino acids. CDR3 nucleotides: TGCGCCAGCAGCCAATATGCAGGGGAGGAGACCCAGTACTTC. Its translation: CASSQYAGEETQYF.

This chain links TRBV7-2 with TRBJ2-5; 9 positions agree with TRBD2. The CDR3 spans 15 residues. J lost 5 bases, V lost 5 bases, and 9 bases had no gene match. Germline V gene lookup returns CDR1 SGHTA and CDR2 FQGNSA. The CDR3 bases are TGTGCCAGCAGCCTCGGACTAGCGTTCTCCGAGACCCAGTACTTC. It codes for CASSLGLAFSETQYF. Full variable domain (missing parts from reference TRBV7-2 and TRBJ2-5): GAGVSQSPSNKVTEKGKDVELRCDPISGHTALYWYRQSLGQGLEFLIYFQGNSAPDKSGLPSDRFSAERTGGSVSTLTIQRTQQEDSAVYLCASSLGLAFSETQYFGPGTRLLVL.

The chain links TRBV2 to TRBJ2-5; maybe TRBD1 (6 bases). The CDR3 consists of 15 residues. Trimming left V 2 bases short and J 4 bases short, with 14 bases between. In germline, CDR1 is SNHLY, CDR2 FYNNEI. CDR3: CASSERTARSETQYF. CDR3 bases: TGTGCCAGCAGTGAACGGACAGCAAGGTCAGAGACCCAGTACTTC.

V is TRBV11-2 and J is TRBJ2-2; D not certain. There are 12 residues in the CDR3. V was clipped by 0 bases and J by 6 bases, with 2 bases between them. Germline CDR1 reads SGHAT; CDR2 reads FQNNGV. CDR3 bases: TGTGCCAGCAGCTTAGATTCCGGGGAGCTGTTTTTT. Translating gives CASSLDSGELFF.

The chain carries TRBV6-5 and TRBJ1-1, with TRBD1 matching over 7 bases. V was pared by 6 bases and J by 0 bases, with 4 bases of the junction left unmatched. From germline, CDR1 is MNHEY and CDR2 SVGAGI. This CDR3 contains 14 residues. The CDR3 sequence: CASRGDSLNTEAFF. DNA of the CDR3: TGTGCCAGCAGGGGGGACAGCTTGAACACTGAAGCTTTCTTT.

The chain employs TRBV2 and TRBJ1-2; D might be TRBD1 (6 bases). The germline gives CDR1 SNHLY, CDR2 FYNNEI. V lost 6 bases and J 3 bases, leaving 11 bases between the germline ends. The CDR3 is 13 amino acids. The CDR3 loop is CASSGQSHYGYTF. CDR3 nucleotide sequence: TGTGCCAGCAGCGGACAGTCGCACTATGGCTACACCTTC.

The chain recombines TRBV5-4 with TRBJ1-4, with 7 bases fitting TRBD1. Germline CDR1 SGHNT, CDR2 YYREEE (reference sequence). Germline trimming cut 2 bases from V and 2 bases from J; bases unmatched to any gene: 6. The CDR3 is 16 amino acids. In DNA, the CDR3 is TGTGCCAGCAGCTTCAAACAGGGGCACACTAATGAAAAACTGTTTTTT. Translation gives CASSFKQGHTNEKLFF.

The rearrangement links TRBV29-1 to TRBJ1-2; D is unclear. The CDR3 runs 13 residues. Germline lookup yields CDR1 SQVTM and CDR2 ANQGSEA. Deletions cut 3 bases from V and 3 bases from J, with 11 bases between. CDR3 amino acids: CSVDIRGDYGYTF. The CDR3 nucleotides read TGCAGCGTTGACATTCGAGGAGACTATGGCTACACCTTC.

This clone was observed a handful of times. This rearrangement joins TRBV7-2 to TRBJ2-7; 10 bases are shared with TRBD2. V lost 5 bases and J lost 1; bases outside the gene matches: 5. Looked up from germline, CDR1 is SGHTA and CDR2 is FQGNSA. This CDR3 contains 15 residues. CDR3 amino acids: CASSGSSGGSYEQYF. CDR3 nucleotide sequence: TGTGCCAGCAGCGGGAGTAGCGGGGGGTCCTACGAGCAGTACTTC.

This chain links TRBV3-1 (or the pseudogene TRBV3-2) with TRBJ2-1, with 7 positions matching TRBD1. J gave up 6 bases and V 4 bases, and 6 bases lay outside the gene matches. Germline V gene data show CDR1 as LGHDT and CDR2 as YNNKEL (reference sequence). The CDR3 totals 14 residues. This CDR3 is CASSRGQAINEQFF. The DNA for the CDR3 is TGTGCCAGCAGCCGAGGACAGGCGATCAATGAGCAGTTCTTC.

The gene calls are TRBV6-5 and TRBJ2-7; TRBD2 is a possible D gene (5 bases). The germline gives CDR1 MNHEY, CDR2 SVGAGI. The V end was cut by 0 bases, the J end by 5 bases, with 11 bases between. The CDR3 is 14 amino acids. The CDR3 is CASSYSGGGNEQYF. In DNA, the CDR3 is TGTGCCAGCAGTTACTCAGGCGGAGGTAACGAGCAGTACTTC.

J is TRBJ2-6 and V is TRBV18; D is uncertain. Germline CDR1 and CDR2: KGHSH and LQKENI. Trimming cost V 4 bases and J 0 bases, with 10 bases left between them. CDR3 length: 16 residues. The CDR3 spells CASSRSSLSGANVLTF. The DNA of the CDR3 is TGTGCCAGCTCACGATCCAGCCTCTCTGGGGCCAACGTCCTGACTTTC.

This chain joins TRBV18 and TRBJ1-1; 7 positions agree with TRBD1. Per germline, CDR1 KGHSH and CDR2 LQKENI. The CDR3 sequence is 14 residues long. The V segment lost 5 bases and the J segment 1 base; nucleotides outside the gene matches: 4. The DNA of the CDR3 is TGTGCCAGCTCATCACAGGGGTGGAACACTGAAGCTTTCTTT. This gives the protein CASSSQGWNTEAFF.

The J gene is TRBJ1-2, the V gene TRBV6-6; 8 bases map to TRBD1. With 0 bases clipped from V and 8 bases from J, the junction kept 8 bases outside the gene matches. The length of the CDR3 is 15 residues. CDR1 and CDR2 (germline): MNHNY, SVGAGI (reference sequence). The CDR3 reads CASSYSAGGNGGYTF. CDR3 nucleotides: TGTGCCAGCAGTTACTCGGCAGGGGGCAATGGAGGCTACACCTTC.

The CDR3 protein is CASSLSQDPHYGYTF. The CDR3 DNA reads as TGTGCCAGCAGCTTATCCCAGGACCCACACTATGGCTACACCTTC. The chain joins TRBV7-9 to TRBJ1-2; no firm D call. The V gene lost 2 bases and the J gene lost 3 bases, with 13 bases spanning the gap. CDR3 length: 15 amino acids. Per the germline V gene, CDR1 is SEHNR and CDR2 is FQNEAQ (reference sequence).

The V call is TRBV3-1 (or the pseudogene TRBV3-2), the J call TRBJ1-2; D is undetermined. Germline V gene sequence: CDR1 LGHDT, CDR2 YNNKEL (reference sequence). V was shortened by 1 base and J by 6 bases, with 15 bases between the two germline ends. This CDR3 has 15 amino acids. CDR3 sequence reads: CASSQVGRNYNGYTF. The CDR3 DNA reads TGTGCCAGCAGCCAAGTGGGCAGGAATTACAATGGCTACACCTTC.